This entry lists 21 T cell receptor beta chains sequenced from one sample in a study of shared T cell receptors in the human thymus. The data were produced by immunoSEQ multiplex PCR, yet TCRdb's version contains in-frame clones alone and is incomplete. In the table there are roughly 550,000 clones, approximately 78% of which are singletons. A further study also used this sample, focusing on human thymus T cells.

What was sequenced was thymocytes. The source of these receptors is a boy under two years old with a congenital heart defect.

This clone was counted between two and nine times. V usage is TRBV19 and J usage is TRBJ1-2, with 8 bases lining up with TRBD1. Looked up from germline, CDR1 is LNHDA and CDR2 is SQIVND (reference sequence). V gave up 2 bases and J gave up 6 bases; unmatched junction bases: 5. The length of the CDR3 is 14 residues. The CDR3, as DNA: TGTGCCAGTAGTATAACAGGGGGAGGGGATGGCTACACCTTC. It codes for CASSITGGGDGYTF. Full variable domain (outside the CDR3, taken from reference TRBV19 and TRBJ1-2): DGGITQSPKYLFRKEGQNVTLSCEQNLNHDAMYWYRQDPGQGLRLIYYSQIVNDFQKGDIAEGYSVSREKKESFPLTVTSAQKNPTAFYLCASSITGGGDGYTFGSGTRLTVV.

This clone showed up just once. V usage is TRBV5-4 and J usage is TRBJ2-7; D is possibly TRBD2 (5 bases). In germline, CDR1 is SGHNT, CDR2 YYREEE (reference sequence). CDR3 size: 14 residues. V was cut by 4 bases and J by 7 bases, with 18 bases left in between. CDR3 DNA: TGTGCCAGCAGCCCGACCCCCCGGAGGCGGGAGCAGTACTTC. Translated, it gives CASSPTPRRREQYF.

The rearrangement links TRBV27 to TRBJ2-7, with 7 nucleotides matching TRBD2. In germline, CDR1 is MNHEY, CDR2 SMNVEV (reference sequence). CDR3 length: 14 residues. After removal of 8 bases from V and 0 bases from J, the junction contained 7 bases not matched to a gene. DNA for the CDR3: TGTGCCAGCTCACCGGGACTACCCTCCTACGAGCAGTACTTC. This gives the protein CASSPGLPSYEQYF.

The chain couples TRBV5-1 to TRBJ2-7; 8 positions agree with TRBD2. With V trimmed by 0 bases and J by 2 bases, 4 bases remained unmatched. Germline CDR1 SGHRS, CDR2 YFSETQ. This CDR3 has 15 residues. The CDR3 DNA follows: TGCGCCAGCAGCTTGGGAGCGGGAGAACCCTACGAGCAGTACTTC. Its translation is CASSLGAGEPYEQYF. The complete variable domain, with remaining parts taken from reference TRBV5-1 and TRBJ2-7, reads KAGVTQTPRYLIKTRGQQVTLSCSPISGHRSVSWYQQTPGQGLQFLFEYFSETQRNKGNFPGRFSGRQFSNSRSEMNVSTLELGDSALYLCASSLGAGEPYEQYFGPGTRLTVT.

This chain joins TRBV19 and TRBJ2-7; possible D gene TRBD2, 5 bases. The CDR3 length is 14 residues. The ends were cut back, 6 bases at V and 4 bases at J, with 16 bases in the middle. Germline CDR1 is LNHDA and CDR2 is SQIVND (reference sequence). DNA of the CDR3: TGTGCCAGTAGACGAGGGTTGGGGAAATACGAGCAGTACTTC. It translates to CASRRGLGKYEQYF.

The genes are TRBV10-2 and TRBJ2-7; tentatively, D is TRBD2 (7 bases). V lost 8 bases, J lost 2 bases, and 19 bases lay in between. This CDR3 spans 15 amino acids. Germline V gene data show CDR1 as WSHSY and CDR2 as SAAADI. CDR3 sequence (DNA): TGCGCCAGCGGCCGAGGGGGGGTAATCCCCTACGAGCAGTACTTC. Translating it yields CASGRGGVIPYEQYF.

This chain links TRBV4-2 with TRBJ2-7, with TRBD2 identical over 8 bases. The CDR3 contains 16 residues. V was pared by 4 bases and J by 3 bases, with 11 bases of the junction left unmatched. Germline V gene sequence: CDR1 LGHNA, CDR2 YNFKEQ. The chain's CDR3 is CASSPTRAGARYEQYF. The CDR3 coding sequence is TGTGCCAGCAGCCCCACTAGAGCGGGAGCCCGCTACGAGCAGTACTTC.

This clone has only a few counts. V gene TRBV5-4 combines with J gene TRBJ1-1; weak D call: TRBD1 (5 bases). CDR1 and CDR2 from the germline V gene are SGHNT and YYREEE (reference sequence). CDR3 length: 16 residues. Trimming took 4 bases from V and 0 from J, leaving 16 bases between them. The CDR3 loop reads CASSPRGGGMNTEAFF. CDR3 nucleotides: TGTGCCAGCAGCCCGCGCGGGGGGGGGATGAACACTGAAGCTTTCTTT.

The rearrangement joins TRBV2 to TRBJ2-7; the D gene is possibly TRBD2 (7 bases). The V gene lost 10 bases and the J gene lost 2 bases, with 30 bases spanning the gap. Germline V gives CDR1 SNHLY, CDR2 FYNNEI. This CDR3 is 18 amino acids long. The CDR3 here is CATNPGGTGLSYPYEQYF. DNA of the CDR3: TGTGCCACGAATCCGGGGGGTACAGGGTTGAGCTACCCCTACGAGCAGTACTTC.

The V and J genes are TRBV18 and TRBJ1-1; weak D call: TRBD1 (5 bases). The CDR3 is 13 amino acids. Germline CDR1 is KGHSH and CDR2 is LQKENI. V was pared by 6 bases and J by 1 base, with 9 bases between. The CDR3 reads CASSYQGNTEAFF. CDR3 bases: TGTGCCAGCTCGTATCAGGGGAACACTGAAGCTTTCTTT.

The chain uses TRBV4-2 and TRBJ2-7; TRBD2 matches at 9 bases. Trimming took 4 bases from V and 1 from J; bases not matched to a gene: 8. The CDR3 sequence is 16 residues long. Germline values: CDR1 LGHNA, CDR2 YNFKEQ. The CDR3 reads CASSPGTSPYSYEQYF. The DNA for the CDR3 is TGTGCCAGCAGCCCCGGGACTAGCCCCTATTCCTACGAGCAGTACTTC.

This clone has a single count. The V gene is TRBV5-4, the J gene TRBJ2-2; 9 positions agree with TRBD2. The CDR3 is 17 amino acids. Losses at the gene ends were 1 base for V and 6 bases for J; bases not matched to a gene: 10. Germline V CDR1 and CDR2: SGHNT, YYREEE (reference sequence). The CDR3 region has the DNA TGTGCCAGCAGCTTGTTTCGGCGGGAGGGATTCCCCGGGGAGCTGTTTTTT. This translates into CASSLFRREGFPGELFF.

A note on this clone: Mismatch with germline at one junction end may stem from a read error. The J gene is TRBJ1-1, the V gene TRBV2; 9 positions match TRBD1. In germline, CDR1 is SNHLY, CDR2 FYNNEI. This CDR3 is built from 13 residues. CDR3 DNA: TGTGCCACCAGTTACAGGGGGCACACTGAAGCTTTCTTT. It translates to CATSYRGHTEAFF.

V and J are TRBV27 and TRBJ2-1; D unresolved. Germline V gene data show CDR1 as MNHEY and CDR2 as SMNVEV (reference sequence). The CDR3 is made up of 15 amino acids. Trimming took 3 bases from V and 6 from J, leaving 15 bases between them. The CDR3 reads CASSFFPPQCNEQFF. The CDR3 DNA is TGTGCCAGCAGTTTTTTCCCCCCGCAGTGCAATGAGCAGTTCTTC.

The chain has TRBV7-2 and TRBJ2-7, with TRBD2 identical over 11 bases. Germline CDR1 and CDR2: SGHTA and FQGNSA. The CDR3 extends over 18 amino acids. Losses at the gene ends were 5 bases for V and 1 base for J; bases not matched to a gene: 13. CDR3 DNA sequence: TGTGCCAGCAGCCTGGATGTAGCGGGAGGGCGGAAGTCCTACGAGCAGTACTTC. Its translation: CASSLDVAGGRKSYEQYF.

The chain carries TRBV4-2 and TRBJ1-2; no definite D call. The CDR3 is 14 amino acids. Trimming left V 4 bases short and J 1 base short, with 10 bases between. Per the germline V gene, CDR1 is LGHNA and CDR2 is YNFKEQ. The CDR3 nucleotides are TGTGCCAGCAGCCCGCTAGCGGTTAACTATGGCTACACCTTC. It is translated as CASSPLAVNYGYTF.

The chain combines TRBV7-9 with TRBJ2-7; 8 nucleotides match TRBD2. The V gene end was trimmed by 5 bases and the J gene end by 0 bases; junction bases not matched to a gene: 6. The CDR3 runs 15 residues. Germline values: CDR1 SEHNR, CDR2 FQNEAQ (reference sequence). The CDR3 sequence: CASSISGSPSYEQYF. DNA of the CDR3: TGTGCCAGCAGCATAAGCGGGAGTCCCTCCTACGAGCAGTACTTC.

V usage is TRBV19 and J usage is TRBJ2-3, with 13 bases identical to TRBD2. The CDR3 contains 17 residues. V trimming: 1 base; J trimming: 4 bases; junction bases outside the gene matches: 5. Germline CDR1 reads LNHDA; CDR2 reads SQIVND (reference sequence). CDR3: CASSIARLAGGSDTQYF. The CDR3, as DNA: TGTGCCAGTAGTATAGCAAGACTAGCGGGAGGTTCAGATACGCAGTATTTT. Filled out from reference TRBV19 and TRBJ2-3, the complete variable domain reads DGGITQSPKYLFRKEGQNVTLSCEQNLNHDAMYWYRQDPGQGLRLIYYSQIVNDFQKGDIAEGYSVSREKKESFPLTVTSAQKNPTAFYLCASSIARLAGGSDTQYFGPGTRLTVL.

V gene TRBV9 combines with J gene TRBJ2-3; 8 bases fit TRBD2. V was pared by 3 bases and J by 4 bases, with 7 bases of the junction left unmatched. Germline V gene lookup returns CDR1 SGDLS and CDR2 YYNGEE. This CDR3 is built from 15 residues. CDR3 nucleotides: TGTGCCAGCAGCGATAAGCGGGAGAACTCAGATACGCAGTATTTT. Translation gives CASSDKRENSDTQYF.

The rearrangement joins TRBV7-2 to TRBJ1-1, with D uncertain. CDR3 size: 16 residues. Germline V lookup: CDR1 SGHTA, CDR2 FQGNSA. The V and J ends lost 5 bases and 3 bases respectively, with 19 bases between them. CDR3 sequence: CASSPRRPLEDTEAFF. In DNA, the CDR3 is TGTGCCAGCAGCCCCCGACGGCCCCTTGAGGACACTGAAGCTTTCTTT.

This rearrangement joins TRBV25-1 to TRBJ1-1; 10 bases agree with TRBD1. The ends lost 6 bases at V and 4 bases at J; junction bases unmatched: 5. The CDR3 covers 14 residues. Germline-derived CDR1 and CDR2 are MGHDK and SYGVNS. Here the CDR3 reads CASSPRDRGTEAFF. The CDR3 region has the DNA TGTGCCAGCAGCCCCCGGGACAGGGGCACTGAAGCTTTCTTT.